This entry is about one TCR beta chain. Its cognate antigen is unknown. The germline V gene has CDR1 SGHRS and CDR2 YFSETQ. Trimming stripped 1 base from V and 4 bases from J, with 12 bases between. The CDR3 runs to 15 residues. The sample is drawn from a study of radiotherapy plus CTLA-4 blockade in lung cancer. Each patient with chemo-refractory metastatic non-small-cell lung cancer was treated with focal radiation plus CTLA-4 blockade using ipilimumab. TCRdb keeps only in-frame clones here, not all; method: immunoSEQ multiplex PCR. The sample holds over 100,000 clones, just under 90% seen once. The study, taken as a whole, reports: Strongest reported response predictors: early blood clone changes and post-radiation interferon-beta. Clones of tumor-derived TCRs expanded in blood after radiotherapy plus ipilimumab.

The chain uses TRBV5-1 and TRBJ2-1; a weak D match, TRBD2 (6 bases). Sequencing was performed on peripheral blood, taken from a patient treated with radiotherapy plus ipilimumab. The TCR was taken from a human donor with non-small cell lung cancer that progressed on radiotherapy plus ipilimumab. This chain's CDR3 is CASSLWRGEYNEQFF. The CDR3 region has the DNA TGCGCCAGCAGCTTGTGGCGGGGAGAATACAATGAGCAGTTCTTC.